Below are 19 T cell receptor beta chains sequenced from a single sample in a study of blood T cell repertoires in COVID-19. The table came from immunoSEQ multiplex PCR; TCRdb's copy has only in-frame clones and leaves some out. The sample lists 9,500 to 15,000 clones, 90% occurring once. The sequenced sample consisted of peripheral blood. Receptor source: a man in his sixties or seventies with active COVID-19.

The genes are TRBV10-3 and TRBJ1-1; no firm D call. Trimming cost V 4 bases and J 6 bases, with 12 bases left between them. CDR1 and CDR2 (germline): ENHRY, SYGVKD. The CDR3 totals 13 residues. The CDR3 nucleotides read TGTGCCATCAGTGTTCATCGAGGATCTGAAGCTTTCTTT. It specifies CAISVHRGSEAFF.

The genes are TRBV6-6 and TRBJ2-1; 7 bases match TRBD2. The CDR3 spans 15 residues. Germline loops: CDR1 MNHNY, CDR2 SVGAGI (reference sequence). Germline trimming cut 0 bases from V and 10 bases from J; bases unmatched to any gene: 9. The CDR3 is CASSYSAGAKIEQFF. CDR3 bases: TGTGCCAGCAGTTACTCGGCGGGAGCCAAAATAGAGCAGTTCTTC.

The V and J genes are TRBV3-1 (or the pseudogene TRBV3-2) and TRBJ2-2, with D hard to call. The CDR3 sequence is 14 residues long. V was cut by 4 bases and J by 4 bases, with 10 bases left in between. Germline CDR1 LGHDT, CDR2 YNNKEL (reference sequence). This CDR3 reads CASSPPSVTGELFF. DNA for the CDR3: TGTGCCAGCAGCCCGCCCAGTGTCACCGGGGAGCTGTTTTTT.

CDR3 residues: CASSPGGSGGYNEQFF. The CDR3 nucleotides read TGTGCCAGCAGCCCCGGGGGGAGCGGGGGATACAATGAGCAGTTCTTC. The chain employs TRBV7-2 and TRBJ2-1, with 8 bases identical to TRBD2. Germline values: CDR1 SGHTA, CDR2 FQGNSA. The CDR3 covers 16 residues. J was trimmed by 4 bases and V by 5 bases; bases with no gene match: 10.

V is TRBV14 and J is TRBJ1-2, with 7 bases matching TRBD1. Germline trimming cut 2 bases from V and 2 bases from J; bases unmatched to any gene: 8. The CDR3 has 16 residues. CDR1 is SGHDN and CDR2 is FVKESK in the germline V gene. DNA for the CDR3: TGTGCCAGCAGCCAATACAGGGGAATTCGAAACTATGGCTACACCTTC. Its protein product is CASSQYRGIRNYGYTF.

The chain joins TRBV4-1 to TRBJ1-1; perhaps TRBD1 as D (5 bases). CDR3 size: 16 residues. With 0 bases removed from V and 4 bases from J, the gap between germline ends came to 15 bases. Germline CDR1 reads MGHRA; CDR2 reads YSYEKL. CDR3 protein: CASSQDRTQGSTEAFF. The CDR3 DNA sequence: TGCGCCAGCAGCCAAGATAGAACTCAGGGATCCACTGAAGCTTTCTTT.

The chain links TRBV19 to TRBJ2-2, with 7 nucleotides matching TRBD1. From germline, CDR1 is LNHDA and CDR2 SQIVND (reference sequence). The CDR3 is 15 residues long. V lost 6 bases and J lost 0; bases outside the gene matches: 4. The CDR3 sequence: CASRGTASNTGELFF. Written as DNA, the CDR3 is TGTGCCAGTAGGGGGACAGCCTCGAACACCGGGGAGCTGTTTTTT.

The chain carries TRBV19 and TRBJ2-7, with D tentatively TRBD2 (6 bases). CDR1 LNHDA and CDR2 SQIVND come from the germline V gene (reference sequence). The CDR3 contains 13 residues. V lost 0 bases and J 7 bases, leaving 10 bases between the germline ends. The CDR3 is CASSIDRLAEQYF. The CDR3, as DNA: TGTGCCAGTAGTATAGATCGGCTAGCGGAGCAGTACTTC.

This clone was counted between two and nine times. The V gene is TRBV3-1 (or the pseudogene TRBV3-2), the J gene TRBJ2-7; 11 bases fit TRBD1. CDR3 length: 16 residues. Germline V gene data show CDR1 as LGHDT and CDR2 as YNNKEL (reference sequence). After removal of 1 base from V and 4 bases from J, the junction contained 6 bases not matched to a gene. The CDR3 loop reads CASSQVPGQGVYEQYF. As DNA, the CDR3 is TGTGCCAGCAGCCAAGTCCCGGGACAGGGGGTTTACGAGCAGTACTTC.

The chain has TRBV21-1 and TRBJ2-3; TRBD1 is the table's D call and was not checked against the DNA. TRBV21-1 is noted as a pseudogene. The length of the CDR3 is 12 residues. CDR3 amino acids: CASSGLINTQYF. CDR3 in DNA: TGTGCCAGCAGCGGGCTTATTAATACGCAGTATTTT.

The CDR3 bases are TGTGCCAGCAGCTTAGGAACGTTGCGGGAGACCCAGTACTTC. Residues: CASSLGTLRETQYF. V is TRBV11-3 and J is TRBJ2-5; D call uncertain. The CDR3 length is 14 residues. V lost 1 base and J lost 5, with 11 bases in between. Germline V CDR1 and CDR2: SGHNT, YENEEA.

The chain is built from TRBV5-1 and TRBJ2-5; 8 bases line up with TRBD1. Germline V lookup: CDR1 SGHRS, CDR2 YFSETQ. The V segment lost 4 bases and the J segment 5 bases; nucleotides outside the gene matches: 16. The CDR3 extends over 17 amino acids. In DNA, the CDR3 is TGCGCCAGCAGCCCCGGGTCCGGGACAGGATTCGCGGAGACCCAGTACTTC. Translated, it gives CASSPGSGTGFAETQYF.

V usage is TRBV11-3 and J usage is TRBJ2-7, with TRBD2 identical over 9 bases. The CDR3 sequence is 18 residues long. The V and J ends lost 8 bases and 3 bases, in that order; junction bases with no gene match: 20. Germline-derived CDR1 and CDR2 are SGHNT and YENEEA. The CDR3 protein is CASSKKGALAGIIYEQYF. CDR3 bases: TGTGCCAGCTCGAAAAAGGGGGCGCTAGCGGGGATAATCTACGAGCAGTACTTC.

This clone appeared a single time. The chain combines TRBV19 with TRBJ2-1; D ambiguous. V lost 3 bases and J lost 4, with 4 bases in between. Germline CDR1 is LNHDA and CDR2 is SQIVND (reference sequence). The CDR3 has 12 residues. The CDR3 reads CASSIGYNEQFF. CDR3 coding DNA: TGTGCCAGTAGTATCGGGTACAATGAGCAGTTCTTC.

The rearrangement joins TRBV12-5 to TRBJ1-2; 7 bases line up with TRBD1. CDR3 size: 18 residues. Germline CDR1 and CDR2: LGHNT and FRNRAP. The ends lost 0 bases at V and 1 base at J; junction bases unmatched: 11. This CDR3 is CASGLVVGTAILNYGYTF. In DNA, the CDR3 is TGTGCTAGTGGTTTGGTCGTCGGGACAGCGATTCTTAACTATGGCTACACCTTC. Full variable domain (remainder filled in from reference TRBV12-5 and TRBJ1-2): DARVTQTPRHKVTEMGQEVTMRCQPILGHNTVFWYRQTMMQGLELLAYFRNRAPLDDSGMPKDRFSAEMPDATLATLKIQPSEPRDSAVYFCASGLVVGTAILNYGYTFGSGTRLTVV.

This rearrangement joins TRBV5-1 to TRBJ1-4, with 7 bases fitting TRBD1. V lost 0 bases to trimming and J lost 2 bases; unmatched junction nucleotides: 4. The CDR3 is 16 amino acids. Germline V gives CDR1 SGHRS, CDR2 YFSETQ. The CDR3 loop reads CASSLAARGTNEKLFF. Here the CDR3 DNA reads TGCGCCAGCAGCTTGGCCGCCAGGGGGACTAATGAAAAACTGTTTTTT.

The rearrangement joins TRBV9 to TRBJ2-3; TRBD2 agrees at 12 bases. This CDR3 is built from 14 residues. Losses at the gene ends were 0 bases for V and 14 bases for J; bases not matched to a gene: 7. Germline V CDR1 and CDR2: SGDLS, YYNGEE. The chain's CDR3 is CASSVGPSGGDMYF. CDR3 DNA sequence: TGTGCCAGCAGCGTAGGGCCTAGCGGGGGGGATATGTATTTT.

The chain is built from TRBV18 and TRBJ1-6; 10 nucleotides agree with TRBD1. Germline CDR1 reads KGHSH; CDR2 reads LQKENI. The CDR3 totals 14 residues. V lost 6 bases and J lost 10; bases outside the gene matches: 6. The CDR3 DNA follows: TGTGCCAGCTCTCCCGGACAGGGGGTCTCACCCCTCCACTTT. As protein: CASSPGQGVSPLHF.

This clone was seen a handful of times. V is TRBV12-5 and J is TRBJ1-6; no reliable D call. Germline V gene data show CDR1 as LGHNT and CDR2 as FRNRAP. CDR3 length: 13 amino acids. The V end lost 4 bases, the J end lost 10 bases, and 11 bases lay between the germline ends. The chain's CDR3 is CASGSEQRSPLHF. CDR3 DNA: TGTGCTAGTGGTTCGGAGCAGAGGTCACCCCTCCACTTT.